These 27 T cell receptor beta chains were sequenced from one sample in a study of shared clonotypes between healthy human individuals. Data came from immunoSEQ multiplex PCR; TCRdb stores just in-frame clones and leaves some out. This table holds around 690,000 clones, about 92% found once. Input material: memory CD8+ T cells from PBMCs. The subset was: CD45RO+ cells pooled with CCR7-negative TemRA cells. The source of these receptors is a man younger than 30 in good health. Some clones in this sample may be carry-over from other donors' samples.

There are a few counts of this clone. This chain links TRBV2 with TRBJ1-5; the D gene is possibly TRBD1 (5 bases). Germline V gene sequence: CDR1 SNHLY, CDR2 FYNNEI. V was clipped by 2 bases and J by 1 base, with 9 bases between them. The CDR3 is made up of 15 amino acids. For the CDR3, the DNA is TGTGCCAGCAGTGAATGGGGCAGAAGCAATCAGCCCCAGCATTTT. Protein sequence: CASSEWGRSNQPQHF.

The chain has TRBV4-3 and TRBJ2-7; possible D gene TRBD1, 6 bases. Germline V CDR1 and CDR2: LGHNA, YSLEER. The CDR3 consists of 16 residues. V dropped 0 bases and J dropped 6 bases, with 18 bases sitting between them. As DNA, the CDR3 is TGCGCCAGCAGCCAAGATAGCCAACCAACAGGGATCGAGCAGTACTTC. It translates to CASSQDSQPTGIEQYF.

The rearrangement links TRBV27 to TRBJ2-1; D remains ambiguous. Trimming removed 5 bases at V and 0 bases at J, with 14 bases between. Germline V gives CDR1 MNHEY, CDR2 SMNVEV (reference sequence). The length of the CDR3 is 16 residues. This CDR3 reads CASSHTVKSSYNEQFF. The CDR3 DNA reads as TGTGCCAGCAGTCACACGGTAAAGAGCTCCTACAATGAGCAGTTCTTC.

This chain joins TRBV13 and TRBJ2-7; 12 bases align to TRBD2. Germline V gene sequence: CDR1 PRHDT, CDR2 FYEKMQ (reference sequence). V shed 2 bases and J 6 bases; nucleotides not matched to a gene: 11. The CDR3 is 17 amino acids. Here the CDR3 reads CASSLLGLAGPEIEQYF. CDR3 in DNA: TGTGCCAGCAGCTTATTGGGACTAGCGGGTCCCGAGATCGAGCAGTACTTC.

The genes are TRBV28 and TRBJ1-1; D possibly corresponds to TRBD1 (6 bases). This CDR3 spans 15 amino acids. V lost 5 bases to trimming and J lost 0 bases, with 13 bases between them. CDR1 and CDR2 from the germline V gene are MDHEN and SYDVKM. The CDR3 spells CASSLTGRLNTEAFF. For the CDR3, the DNA is TGTGCCAGCAGTCTGACAGGTAGACTGAACACTGAAGCTTTCTTT.

This chain connects TRBV28 to TRBJ2-6; TRBD1 matches at 9 bases. The CDR3 is 15 amino acids. V lost 7 bases, J lost 4 bases, and 5 bases stayed unmatched. Germline assignment: CDR1 MDHEN and CDR2 SYDVKM. This CDR3 is CASTGQGFGANVLTF. The CDR3 coding sequence is TGTGCCAGCACGGGACAGGGCTTCGGGGCCAACGTCCTGACTTTC.

This sequence joins TRBV7-2 and TRBJ1-2; D perhaps matches TRBD1 (6 bases). The CDR3 loop spans 12 amino acids. In germline, CDR1 is SGHTA, CDR2 FQGNSA. V was pared by 5 bases and J by 8 bases, with 12 bases between. CDR3 loop: CASSPKGGGYTF. Here the CDR3 DNA reads TGTGCCAGCAGCCCGAAGGGGGGGGGCTACACCTTC.

The chain is built from TRBV6-1 and TRBJ2-7, with D hard to call. This CDR3 is built from 15 residues. From germline, CDR1 is MNHNS and CDR2 SASEGT. V dropped 6 bases and J dropped 0 bases, with 15 bases sitting between them. The CDR3 here is CASRGLGFGSYEQYF. In DNA, the CDR3 is TGTGCCAGCAGGGGGTTGGGTTTTGGCTCCTACGAGCAGTACTTC.

The V call is TRBV28, the J call TRBJ1-2; 7 bases align to TRBD1. This CDR3 has 15 residues. Unmatched junction bases numbered 17, after V lost 8 bases and J lost 8 bases. Germline CDR1 and CDR2: MDHEN and SYDVKM. The CDR3 DNA follows: TGTGCCAGCCGAGGTTCCAGGGACAGCCGTTGGGGCTACACCTTC. As protein: CASRGSRDSRWGYTF.

The chain is built from TRBV9 and TRBJ2-1; no reliable D call. Trimming took 0 bases from V and 5 from J, leaving 12 bases between them. The CDR3 contains 15 residues. Germline V gene lookup returns CDR1 SGDLS and CDR2 YYNGEE. The CDR3 sequence is CASSVATYRNNEQFF. The DNA of the CDR3 is TGTGCCAGCAGCGTAGCTACGTATAGAAACAATGAGCAGTTCTTC.

The V gene is TRBV28, the J gene TRBJ2-7; D unresolved. The CDR3 has 14 amino acids. Germline V lookup: CDR1 MDHEN, CDR2 SYDVKM. V was pared by 5 bases and J by 7 bases, with 18 bases between. The CDR3 bases are TGTGCCAGCAGTCTTGCACTGGACGTGCGGGAGCAGTACTTC. The encoded protein is CASSLALDVREQYF.

The rearrangement links TRBV15 to TRBJ2-5; D is ambiguous. Germline V gene lookup returns CDR1 LNHNV and CDR2 YYDKDF (reference sequence). The CDR3 runs to 13 residues. V gave up 6 bases and J gave up 2 bases, with 10 bases separating them. Here the CDR3 DNA reads TGTGCCACCAGTGACCAACTACAAGAGACCCAGTACTTC. Translation gives CATSDQLQETQYF.

This chain links TRBV18 with TRBJ1-4; 9 nucleotides match TRBD1. The germline V gene has CDR1 KGHSH and CDR2 LQKENI. This CDR3 is built from 13 residues. V lost 3 bases, J lost 7 bases, and 0 bases stayed unmatched. CDR3 region: CASSPDRGEKLFF. For the CDR3, the DNA is TGTGCCAGCTCACCGGACAGGGGTGAAAAACTGTTTTTT.

The chain recombines TRBV6-4 with TRBJ2-5; D gene ambiguous. The CDR3 runs to 14 residues. V lost 0 bases and J 6 bases, leaving 11 bases between the germline ends. Germline CDR1 and CDR2: MRHNA and SNTAGT. This chain's CDR3 is CASSDSTLVKTQYF. The DNA of the CDR3 is TGTGCCAGCAGTGACTCGACCCTAGTAAAGACCCAGTACTTC.

The chain carries TRBV14 and TRBJ1-1, with a weak D call TRBD1 (5 bases). The CDR3 is made up of 18 amino acids. Germline CDR1 is SGHDN and CDR2 is FVKESK. The ends were cut back, 0 bases at V and 1 base at J, with 18 bases in the middle. CDR3 residues: CASSQDRSQAFENTEAFF. The CDR3 bases are TGTGCCAGCAGCCAAGATAGGTCACAGGCCTTTGAGAACACTGAAGCTTTCTTT.

The V call is TRBV6-5, the J call TRBJ1-1; D gene uncertain. The CDR3 totals 15 residues. V lost 0 bases and J lost 0, with 8 bases in between. CDR1 is MNHEY, CDR2 SVGAGI, per germline. The CDR3 nucleotides read TGTGCCAGCAGTTACTCAGGAGAATTGAACACTGAAGCTTTCTTT. This sequence encodes CASSYSGELNTEAFF.

Comments on this clone: A far larger clone lies a single base away; this is likely a read error. This chain links TRBV5-4 with TRBJ1-2; D ambiguous. CDR1 is SGHNT and CDR2 is YYREEE in the germline V gene (reference sequence). V lost 3 bases to trimming and J lost 4 bases, with 10 bases between them. The CDR3 has 13 residues. In DNA, the CDR3 is TGTGCCAGCAGCTGGGGTGGGAGCTATGGCTACACCTTC. Protein: CASSWGGSYGYTF.

This clone has a handful of counts. The V and J genes are TRBV6-5 and TRBJ1-1, with a tentative D call TRBD1 (6 bases). The CDR3 sequence is 11 residues long. The V gene lost 7 bases and the J gene lost 8 bases, with 11 bases spanning the gap. Germline loops: CDR1 MNHEY, CDR2 SVGAGI. The CDR3 is CASTFDREAFF. The DNA for the CDR3 is TGTGCCAGCACCTTCGACAGGGAAGCTTTCTTT.

The chain is built from TRBV18 and TRBJ2-2, with D possibly being TRBD1 (6 bases). CDR1 and CDR2 (germline): KGHSH, LQKENI. This CDR3 region has 17 residues. Between the trimmed V and J ends, which lost 0 bases and 4 bases, there was a span of 15 bases. DNA of the CDR3: TGTGCCAGCTCACCACCCAATGCAGGGGCTACCACCGGGGAGCTGTTTTTT. It yields the protein CASSPPNAGATTGELFF.

The gene calls are TRBV11-2 and TRBJ2-2; TRBD2 matches at 11 bases. This CDR3 spans 19 amino acids. The V gene end was trimmed by 1 base and the J gene end by 0 bases; junction bases not matched to a gene: 7. CDR1 is SGHAT and CDR2 is FQNNGV in the germline V gene. The DNA for the CDR3 is TGTGCCAGCAGCTTAGCCGGGACTAGCGGAAAACCGAACACCGGGGAGCTGTTTTTT. It translates to CASSLAGTSGKPNTGELFF.

The genes are TRBV4-2 and TRBJ2-2; 8 bases line up with TRBD2. The length of the CDR3 is 19 residues. The V gene end was trimmed by 1 base and the J gene end by 0 bases; junction bases not matched to a gene: 10. Germline lookup yields CDR1 LGHNA and CDR2 YNFKEQ. CDR3 protein: CASSQGDFGGLANTGELFF. CDR3 bases: TGTGCCAGCAGCCAAGGCGATTTCGGGGGACTAGCGAACACCGGGGAGCTGTTTTTT.

The chain is built from TRBV9 and TRBJ1-4, with TRBD1 identical over 8 bases. V was clipped by 4 bases and J by 5 bases; unmatched bases: 4. Per the germline V gene, CDR1 is SGDLS and CDR2 is YYNGEE. The CDR3 has 14 residues. The CDR3 sequence: CASSTTGGNEKLFF. Here the CDR3 DNA reads TGTGCCAGCAGCACCACAGGGGGGAATGAAAAACTGTTTTTT.

This chain uses TRBV19 with TRBJ1-1; D not resolved. Germline V gene data show CDR1 as LNHDA and CDR2 as SQIVND (reference sequence). This CDR3 is 14 amino acids long. V lost 5 bases, J lost 3 bases, and 13 bases lay in between. CDR3 bases: TGTGCCAGTAGTTGGGGTTACGGGGACACTGAAGCTTTCTTT. This gives the protein CASSWGYGDTEAFF.

There are a few counts of this clone. The chain has TRBV7-9 and TRBJ2-7, with D hard to call. CDR1 and CDR2 (germline): SEHNR, FQNEAQ (reference sequence). Deletions cut 5 bases from V and 6 bases from J, with 11 bases between. This CDR3 spans 12 amino acids. The CDR3 loop is CASSLSSGEQYF. The DNA of the CDR3 is TGTGCCAGCAGCCTCAGCAGTGGCGAGCAGTACTTC.

The genes are TRBV10-3 and TRBJ1-1; possible D gene TRBD1, 5 bases. The CDR3 covers 15 residues. V lost 2 bases to trimming and J lost 4 bases, with 14 bases between them. Germline V lookup: CDR1 ENHRY, CDR2 SYGVKD. The CDR3 spells CAISEPRDAGTEAFF. The CDR3 region has the DNA TGTGCCATCAGTGAGCCCAGGGACGCCGGCACTGAAGCTTTCTTT.

The chain carries TRBV7-9 and TRBJ1-1; D uncertain. This CDR3 spans 13 amino acids. V was clipped by 11 bases and J by 3 bases, with 16 bases between them. Germline-derived CDR1 and CDR2 are SEHNR and FQNEAQ (reference sequence). The CDR3 here is CAGSKKRDTEAFF. CDR3 DNA: TGTGCCGGATCAAAGAAAAGGGACACTGAAGCTTTCTTT.

The J gene is TRBJ2-1, the V gene TRBV9; TRBD2 aligns across 7 bases. The trim removed 4 bases at V and 6 bases at J, leaving 13 bases unmatched. The CDR3 length is 16 residues. CDR1 is SGDLS, CDR2 YYNGEE, per germline. The CDR3 region is CASSPHWIAGRNEQFF. Written as DNA, the CDR3 is TGTGCCAGCAGCCCCCATTGGATAGCGGGTCGCAATGAGCAGTTCTTC.